This TCR beta chain emerged from a study of CD8+CD57+ T cells in acquired aplastic anemia. Overall study: The sorted CD4+ and CD8+ cells yielded an average around 3.2 ug of DNA.

The CDR3 covers 16 residues. Germline loops: CDR1 DFQATT, CDR2 SNEGSKA (reference sequence). V was cut by 1 base and J by 2 bases, with 17 bases left in between. The template used for profiling TCR beta VDJ and CDR3 was genomic DNA. TCRdb re-analysed the reads in MiXCR, keeping a single row per CDR3 protein. The data show some 160,000 distinct CDR3 sequences, 48% seen once. Study observations and caveats: Between patients and controls, CD8+ Simpson's diversity did not vary significantly. Both patients and controls carried the same twenty-nine CD8+ CDR3 sequences.

On this clonotype: What it recognizes is unknown.

Patients chosen for sequencing had shown CD8+CD57+ cell expansion by flow cytometry. Patients had not yet gotten any therapy when their blood was taken for sampling. The J gene is TRBJ2-5, the V gene TRBV20-1; no definite D call. The sequencing input was sorted CD4+, CD8+, or CD8+CD57+ T cells (not recorded which) from PBMCs. The TCR sequence derives from a human donor with aplastic anemia. The CDR3 spells CSARGSSLGNQETQYF. The CDR3 DNA follows: TGCAGTGCTAGAGGCTCAAGTTTAGGAAATCAAGAGACCCAGTACTTC.